This T cell receptor (beta chain) is from a study of CD8 T cells in Susac syndrome (dated by TCRdb to about 2019). The study in broad terms: The study used repertoire sequencing to test whether antigen drove CD8+ T cell activation and differentiation in Susac syndrome. The clonality of the CD8+ T cell repertoire was compared across about 12 healthy donors, around 14 Susac syndrome patients and under 18 multiple sclerosis patients.

High-throughput TCR beta sequencing profiled peripheral blood CD8+ and CD4+ T cells from healthy donors, Susac syndrome patients and multiple sclerosis patients. The healthy donors served as controls matched for age and sex. CD8+ TEMRA cells were enriched by FACS, while bulk CD8+ and CD4+ T cells were purified by magnetic negative isolation. Blood was collected in EDTA tubes and processed within 24 hours, with PBMCs isolated through density gradient centrifugation. PBMCs destined for TCR sequencing were cryopreserved in liquid nitrogen and later thawed in a 37 °C water bath. A purity of at least 90% was achieved for sorted or isolated CD4+, CD8+ and CD8+ TEMRA cells. What the authors observed across the whole study: The number of individuals in the TCR sequencing and HLA analysis was acknowledged as relatively small.

Remarks on this clonotype: Its binding antigen is unknown. Base qualities are not provided; no much larger clone lies one nucleotide away.

RNA was extracted using the RNeasy kit, and roughly 0.5 to 1 ug of the RNA was reverse transcribed with random hexamers. TCR beta CDR3 regions were amplified with the immunoSEQ multiplex PCR assay covering 54 Vbeta and 13 Jbeta segments. PCR amplification bias was corrected by using a synthetic template baseline for primer optimization and computational correction. As for how the authors treated the data: Reads were assigned to V, D and J genes according to IMGT and analyzed in immunoSEQ Analyzer, with only productive sequences retained. To calculate clonality, Shannon entropy was normalized by log2 of the number of productive unique sequences and then subtracted from one. For each patient and control, public and private clones were evaluated among the 100 most prevalent clones. Clones were defined as Susac-specific if absent from the healthy and MS cohorts, from more than 900 published viral clones and from other ImmuneACCESS disease sequences. Clones were called with MiXCR by TCRdb after fastp trimmed the public reads at Q25, and only in-frame beta chains were retained. All rows with the same CDR3 protein become a single entry with the most common DNA and genes. TCRdb, not the authors, supplied the V and J calls. This sample holds about 69,000 distinct CDR3 sequences; around 93% were observed only once. The ten largest clones represent over 0.2% of the sample.

V loses 3 bases, J loses 6 bases, and the germline ends lie 14 bases apart. CDR1 is given as MDHEN and CDR2 as SYDVKM, both from the germline V gene. The CDR3 starts with the cysteine, ends with the phenylalanine, and has 14 residues. Of all the DNA, just the CDR3 is kept, 42 bases in frame from base 1. What was sequenced was CD8+ T cells from PBMCs. Here the chain combines TRBV28 and TRBJ1-1, with the D gene not clear enough to name. This receptor was obtained from a human donor in good health. In nucleotide form, the sequence is TGTGCCAGCAGTTTTTATAGGGAGAGCTCTGAAGCTTTCTTT. Its protein is CASSFYRESSEAFF.